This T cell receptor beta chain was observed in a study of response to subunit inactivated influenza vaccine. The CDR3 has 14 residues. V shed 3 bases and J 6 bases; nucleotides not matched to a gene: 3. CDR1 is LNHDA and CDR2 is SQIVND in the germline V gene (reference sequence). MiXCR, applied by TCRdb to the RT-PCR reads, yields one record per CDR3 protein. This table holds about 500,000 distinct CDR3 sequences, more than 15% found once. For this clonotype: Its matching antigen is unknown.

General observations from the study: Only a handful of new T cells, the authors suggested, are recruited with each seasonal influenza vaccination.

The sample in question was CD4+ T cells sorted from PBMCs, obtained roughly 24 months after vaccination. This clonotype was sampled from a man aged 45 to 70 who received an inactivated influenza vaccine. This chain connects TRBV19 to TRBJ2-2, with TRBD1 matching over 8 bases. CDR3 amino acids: CASSIDRGAGELFF. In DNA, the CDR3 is TGTGCCAGTAGTATTGACAGGGGCGCCGGGGAGCTGTTTTTT.